Each of the 32 T cell receptor beta chains below was sequenced from the same sample in a study of CD8+ T cells in alopecia areata. cDNA reverse transcribed from extracted RNA served as the sequencing template. Data came from immunoSEQ multiplex PCR; TCRdb stores just in-frame clones and leaves some out. The table lists some 110,000 clones, under 40% of them singletons. Sequenced material: CD4+ T cells sorted from blood. The origin of the receptors is a human donor with alopecia areata.

This sequence joins TRBV29-1 and TRBJ1-3, with 8 positions matching TRBD1. V was pared by 4 bases and J by 0 bases, with 5 bases of the junction left unmatched. CDR1 and CDR2 (germline): SQVTM, ANQGSEA. This CDR3 has 15 residues. In DNA form, the CDR3 reads TGCAGCGTTGGGGACAGGTCCAACTCTGGAAACACCATATATTTT. Protein product: CSVGDRSNSGNTIYF.

This rearrangement joins TRBV25-1 to TRBJ1-2, with no clear D. The CDR3 spans 13 residues. Trimming pared 3 bases from V and 9 bases from J, leaving 14 bases between. Germline V gives CDR1 MGHDK, CDR2 SYGVNS. The CDR3 nucleotides read TGTGCCAGCAGTGAGGTCCTCCTAGGGAGCTACACCTTC. Its protein is CASSEVLLGSYTF.

The chain uses TRBV5-6 and TRBJ2-1, with D hard to call. The CDR3 has 12 amino acids. V gave up 1 base and J gave up 9 bases, with 8 bases separating them. Per germline, CDR1 SGHDT and CDR2 YYEEEE. CDR3: CASSLHPREQFF. The CDR3 DNA reads as TGTGCCAGCAGCTTGCATCCACGTGAGCAGTTCTTC.

This clone has just a few counts. This chain joins TRBV7-9 and TRBJ2-4; possibly TRBD1 or TRBD2 for D (6 bases each). The V end lost 5 bases, the J end lost 9 bases, and 20 bases lay between the germline ends. The CDR3 spans 15 residues. Per the germline V gene, CDR1 is SEHNR and CDR2 is FQNEAQ (reference sequence). The CDR3 DNA is TGTGCCAGCAGCCCAGGGGACTCTCGTCTAGGCATTCAGTACTTC. This translates into CASSPGDSRLGIQYF.

The J gene is TRBJ1-1, the V gene TRBV18; unclear D gene. The CDR3 consists of 13 residues. Per germline, CDR1 KGHSH and CDR2 LQKENI. V was cut by 6 bases and J by 1 base, with 9 bases left in between. CDR3: CASSREENTEAFF. In nucleotides, the CDR3 is TGTGCCAGCTCGCGAGAAGAGAACACTGAAGCTTTCTTT.

In this sample, this clone turned up a few times. V and J are TRBV29-1 and TRBJ1-5, with D possibly being TRBD1 (5 bases). CDR1 and CDR2 from the germline V gene are SQVTM and ANQGSEA. V gave up 7 bases and J gave up 1 base, with 17 bases separating them. The CDR3 sequence is 15 residues long. The CDR3 is CSARSSPGSNQPQHF. The CDR3 DNA reads as TGCAGCGCCCGTTCTAGTCCAGGGAGCAATCAGCCCCAGCATTTT.

This clone was counted between two and nine times. The CDR3 protein is CASSRFNQPQHF. In DNA, the CDR3 is TGTGCCAGCAGCCGGTTCAATCAGCCCCAGCATTTT. V and J are TRBV2 and TRBJ1-5; D is unresolved. There are 12 residues in the CDR3. CDR1 SNHLY and CDR2 FYNNEI come from the germline V gene. V lost 6 bases, J lost 3 bases, and 6 bases lay in between.

The rearrangement joins TRBV5-6 to TRBJ2-7; the D is unclear. The length of the CDR3 is 11 residues. Germline V gene lookup returns CDR1 SGHDT and CDR2 YYEEEE. V was pared by 3 bases and J by 5 bases, with 6 bases between. CDR3 loop: CASSSYHEQYF. The CDR3 DNA is TGTGCCAGCAGCTCTTACCACGAGCAGTACTTC.

The rearrangement joins TRBV29-1 to TRBJ2-1; weak D call: TRBD1 (6 bases). V shed 2 bases and J shed 5 bases, with 10 bases lying between them. The CDR3 loop spans 13 amino acids. Germline-derived CDR1 and CDR2 are SQVTM and ANQGSEA. The chain's CDR3 is CSVERTANNEQFF. CDR3 in DNA: TGCAGCGTTGAAAGGACAGCGAACAATGAGCAGTTCTTC.

The chain is built from TRBV2 and TRBJ2-1; D may correspond to TRBD1 or TRBD2 (5 bases each). V was shortened by 6 bases and J by 0 bases, with 12 bases between the two germline ends. Germline CDR1 reads SNHLY; CDR2 reads FYNNEI. This CDR3 comprises 15 residues. In DNA, the CDR3 is TGTGCCAGCAGCCTGGGGGTCGGCTCCTACAATGAGCAGTTCTTC. Its translation is CASSLGVGSYNEQFF.

The J gene is TRBJ2-6, the V gene TRBV5-4; D is perhaps TRBD1 (6 bases). Germline V gene lookup returns CDR1 SGHNT and CDR2 YYREEE (reference sequence). The length of the CDR3 is 16 residues. The V end lost 4 bases, the J end lost 2 bases, and 13 bases lay between the germline ends. CDR3 coding DNA: TGTGCCAGCAGCCAGAAGACAGGCACTGGGGCCAACGTCCTGACTTTC. This translates into CASSQKTGTGANVLTF.

There are a few counts of this clone. The V and J genes are TRBV2 and TRBJ2-1, with D unresolved. Per germline, CDR1 SNHLY and CDR2 FYNNEI. CDR3 length equals 14 residues. The germline V and J ends were trimmed by 3 bases and 4 bases, with 10 bases remaining between them. For the CDR3, the DNA is TGTGCCAGCAGTGAGGTGCCCCAGTACAATGAGCAGTTCTTC. It encodes CASSEVPQYNEQFF.

The rearrangement uses TRBV5-1 and TRBJ2-2, with D possibly matching TRBD1 (6 bases). The CDR3 covers 15 residues. Trimming removed 1 base from V and 5 bases from J, with 12 bases in between. Germline values: CDR1 SGHRS, CDR2 YFSETQ. The CDR3 here is CASSLRQERTGELFF. Here the CDR3 DNA reads TGCGCCAGCAGCTTGAGACAGGAGAGAACCGGGGAGCTGTTTTTT.

The V gene is TRBV28, the J gene TRBJ2-4; D uncertain. Trimming took off 10 bases at V and 0 bases at J, with 19 bases between the two ends. CDR1 MDHEN and CDR2 SYDVKM come from the germline V gene. The CDR3 contains 16 residues. In nucleotides, the CDR3 is TGTGCCACCGCAGGCCCTGGGTTGTTAGCCAAAAACATTCAGTACTTC. This sequence encodes CATAGPGLLAKNIQYF.

This clone was picked up a small number of times. The CDR3 sequence: CSVVGTRAGGELFF. The CDR3 region has the DNA TGCAGCGTTGTAGGGACTAGAGCGGGCGGGGAGCTGTTTTTT. The genes are TRBV29-1 and TRBJ2-2; TRBD2 matches at 8 bases. The CDR3 runs 14 residues. From germline, CDR1 is SQVTM and CDR2 ANQGSEA. V gave up 4 bases and J gave up 7 bases; unmatched junction bases: 8.

The V call is TRBV5-1, the J call TRBJ2-3; a possible D gene is TRBD2 (5 bases). The CDR3 loop spans 14 amino acids. The germline CDR1 and CDR2 sequences are SGHRS and YFSETQ. V was trimmed by 0 bases and J by 0 bases, leaving 5 bases between them. CDR3: CASSLERSTDTQYF. The CDR3 DNA reads TGCGCCAGCAGCTTGGAGCGGAGCACAGATACGCAGTATTTT. Variable domain in full (rest from reference TRBV5-1 and TRBJ2-3): KAGVTQTPRYLIKTRGQQVTLSCSPISGHRSVSWYQQTPGQGLQFLFEYFSETQRNKGNFPGRFSGRQFSNSRSEMNVSTLELGDSALYLCASSLERSTDTQYFGPGTRLTVL.

This clone showed up just a few times. V and J are TRBV4-3 and TRBJ2-5, with D possibly matching TRBD1 (6 bases). Trimming removed 1 base at V and 0 bases at J, with 18 bases between. The CDR3 is 18 amino acids. Germline CDR1 and CDR2: LGHNA and YSLEER. CDR3 coding DNA: TGCGCCAGCAGCCAAGGGACAGCTTCGGTCCTGTACCAAGAGACCCAGTACTTC. It encodes CASSQGTASVLYQETQYF.

This clone has only a few counts. The V call is TRBV29-1, the J call TRBJ1-1; no clear D gene. The germline gives CDR1 SQVTM, CDR2 ANQGSEA. This CDR3 is 14 amino acids long. Between the trimmed V and J ends, which lost 6 bases and 0 bases, there was a span of 14 bases. The CDR3 region has the DNA TGCAGCGTAGTCCTGCTTCGGATGAACACTGAAGCTTTCTTT. Amino acids: CSVVLLRMNTEAFF.

This rearrangement joins TRBV30 to TRBJ1-5; TRBD1 aligns across 7 bases. Germline loops: CDR1 GTSNPN, CDR2 SVGIG (reference sequence). V dropped 1 base and J dropped 1; count of bases not matched to a gene: 4. The CDR3 is made up of 15 amino acids. The CDR3 spells CAWSGSTGSNQPQHF. As DNA, the CDR3 is TGTGCCTGGAGTGGCTCGACAGGGAGCAATCAGCCCCAGCATTTT.

The chain carries TRBV2 and TRBJ2-2, with unresolved D. V shed 4 bases and J shed 3 bases, with 3 bases lying between them. The CDR3 has 12 amino acids. Looked up from germline, CDR1 is SNHLY and CDR2 is FYNNEI. CDR3 nucleotides: TGTGCCAGCAGTGCCCACACCGGGGAGCTGTTTTTT. Protein: CASSAHTGELFF.

V is TRBV5-1 and J is TRBJ2-2, with 7 positions matching TRBD2. This CDR3 contains 14 residues. Germline V lookup: CDR1 SGHRS, CDR2 YFSETQ. V trimming: 6 bases; J trimming: 3 bases; junction bases outside the gene matches: 5. The CDR3 spells CASTHRGDTGELFF. The CDR3 DNA reads TGCGCCAGCACCCACCGGGGGGACACCGGGGAGCTGTTTTTT.

The chain employs TRBV2 and TRBJ2-1, with TRBD2 as a possible D gene (5 bases). The germline V and J ends were trimmed by 6 bases and 9 bases, with 9 bases remaining between them. CDR1 and CDR2 from the germline V gene are SNHLY and FYNNEI. This CDR3 comprises 11 residues. The DNA for the CDR3 is TGTGCCAGCAGGGAGGTGGCTGAGCAGTTCTTC. Residues: CASREVAEQFF.

The chain employs TRBV15 and TRBJ2-3; D is uncertain. Per the germline V gene, CDR1 is LNHNV and CDR2 is YYDKDF (reference sequence). Deletions cut 2 bases from V and 3 bases from J, with 15 bases between. The CDR3 length is 16 residues. The CDR3 DNA is TGTGCCACCAGCAGACAGGCGAGACATCCAACAGATACGCAGTATTTT. It specifies CATSRQARHPTDTQYF.

This clone is a singleton in its sample. The chain combines TRBV27 with TRBJ1-1; 7 bases fit TRBD1. With 3 bases clipped from V and 5 bases from J, the junction kept 3 bases outside the gene matches. CDR3 length: 13 residues. CDR1 is MNHEY, CDR2 SMNVEV, per germline (reference sequence). The CDR3 protein is CASSFDRDTEAFF. CDR3 sequence (DNA): TGTGCCAGCAGTTTCGACAGGGATACTGAAGCTTTCTTT.

This clone was seen only a few times. The V call is TRBV19, the J call TRBJ2-6, with TRBD2 matching 8 bases. V trimming: 6 bases; J trimming: 2 bases; junction bases outside the gene matches: 3. The CDR3 length is 15 residues. The germline gives CDR1 LNHDA, CDR2 SQIVND (reference sequence). CDR3 in amino acids: CASSPRGAGANVLTF. The CDR3 nucleotides read TGTGCCAGTAGCCCGCGGGGGGCTGGGGCCAACGTCCTGACTTTC.

This clone was seen only a few times. The chain employs TRBV7-2 and TRBJ1-2; tentative D call: TRBD1 (5 bases). V was clipped by 5 bases and J by 9 bases, with 19 bases between them. The CDR3 is made up of 14 amino acids. CDR1 and CDR2 from the germline V gene are SGHTA and FQGNSA. The CDR3 loop is CASSPGWGGYSYTF. The CDR3 coding sequence is TGTGCCAGCAGCCCGGGTTGGGGGGGATATAGCTACACCTTC.

J is TRBJ1-2 and V is TRBV4-3, with a possible D match to TRBD1 (5 bases). Germline lookup yields CDR1 LGHNA and CDR2 YSLEER. The CDR3 extends over 15 amino acids. The V and J ends lost 2 bases and 3 bases respectively, with 13 bases between them. CDR3 residues: CASSQLGAGHYGYTF. CDR3 DNA sequence: TGCGCCAGCAGCCAATTAGGGGCAGGGCACTATGGCTACACCTTC.

The CDR3 here is CASSQLGQGYYGYTF. The CDR3 DNA is TGTGCCAGCAGCCAATTAGGTCAGGGCTACTATGGCTACACCTTC. V and J are TRBV4-2 and TRBJ1-2; tentative D call: TRBD1 (5 bases). The CDR3 length is 15 residues. In germline, CDR1 is LGHNA, CDR2 YNFKEQ. V gave up 2 bases and J gave up 3 bases, with 13 bases separating them.

This chain uses TRBV29-1 with TRBJ1-2; D gene ambiguous. Trimming removed 4 bases at V and 1 base at J, with 16 bases between. The CDR3 has 15 amino acids. Germline assignment: CDR1 SQVTM and CDR2 ANQGSEA. The CDR3 protein is CSVVYRHHLNYGYTF. The CDR3 nucleotides are TGCAGCGTTGTATATCGGCACCACCTTAACTATGGCTACACCTTC.

CDR3 loop: CASSPPRRLAGEKSYEQYF. Here the CDR3 DNA reads TGTGCCAGCAGCCCGCCAAGGAGACTAGCGGGAGAGAAATCTTACGAGCAGTACTTC. The chain links TRBV7-9 to TRBJ2-7; 12 bases fit TRBD2. Germline CDR1 is SEHNR and CDR2 is FQNEAQ (reference sequence). The CDR3 consists of 19 residues. The trim removed 5 bases at V and 4 bases at J, leaving 18 bases unmatched.

The genes are TRBV4-1 and TRBJ2-1, with D uncertain. The CDR3 length is 12 residues. Trimming took 3 bases from V and 11 from J, leaving 11 bases between them. Germline-derived CDR1 and CDR2 are MGHRA and YSYEKL. As DNA, the CDR3 is TGCGCCAGCAGCCACCCCGTCGGCAAGCAGTTCTTC. This translates into CASSHPVGKQFF.

This chain joins TRBV27 and TRBJ2-5, with unresolved D. CDR1 and CDR2 (germline): MNHEY, SMNVEV (reference sequence). V gave up 8 bases and J gave up 2 bases, with 21 bases separating them. The CDR3 spans 16 residues. The CDR3 coding sequence is TGTGCCAGCTCCACCGCCCCAACCCTGGGACAAGAGACCCAGTACTTC. Protein: CASSTAPTLGQETQYF.